The 21 T cell receptor beta chains in this list originate from one sample, sequenced in a study of T cells in Graves' hyperthyroidism and ophthalmopathy. RNA transcripts were the template for amplifying TCR beta CDR3 regions. HTBI primers drove first-round RT-PCR of the TCR CDR3. TCRdb re-called the multiplex PCR reads with MiXCR, one entry per CDR3 protein. The sample has 360,000 or so distinct CDR3 sequences, 15% to 20% seen once. Sequences were obtained from blood. The receptors shown here come from a woman in her thirties or forties with Graves' ophthalmopathy.

This clonotype occurred many times. CDR3 amino acids: CSARGDRDNQPQHF. DNA for the CDR3: TGCAGTGCTAGAGGGGACAGGGACAATCAGCCCCAGCATTTT. The gene calls are TRBV20-1 and TRBJ1-5; 9 bases map to TRBD1. Germline trimming cut 1 base from V and 3 bases from J; bases unmatched to any gene: 1. The CDR3 loop spans 14 amino acids. In germline, CDR1 is DFQATT, CDR2 SNEGSKA (reference sequence).

This clonotype appeared many times. For the CDR3, the DNA is TGCGCCAGCAGCCAAGTCGGGGAGAACACTGAAGCTTTCTTT. Encoded protein: CASSQVGENTEAFF. The genes are TRBV4-3 and TRBJ1-1; no firm D call. The CDR3 is 14 residues long. CDR1 and CDR2 (germline): LGHNA, YSLEER. Trimming took off 1 base at V and 1 base at J, with 7 bases between the two ends.

This clonotype appeared many times. The rearrangement uses TRBV12-3 or TRBV12-4 and TRBJ2-7, with D possibly matching TRBD1 (5 bases). CDR3 length: 13 amino acids. V lost 7 bases, J lost 6 bases, and 16 bases lay in between. CDR3 coding DNA: TGTGCCAGCACCAATAGGGGTCTAGTCGAGCAGTACTTC. Translating gives CASTNRGLVEQYF.

At least ten counts were recorded for this clonotype. The chain has TRBV27 and TRBJ1-1; D is unclear. This CDR3 has 13 residues. Germline CDR1 and CDR2: MNHEY and SMNVEV (reference sequence). V gave up 8 bases and J gave up 4 bases, with 14 bases separating them. This CDR3 is CASQDRVFTEAFF. CDR3 DNA sequence: TGTGCCAGCCAAGATCGAGTTTTCACTGAAGCTTTCTTT.

This chain joins TRBV18 and TRBJ2-7; maybe TRBD2 (6 bases). This CDR3 region has 16 residues. V lost 6 bases and J 0 bases, leaving 18 bases between the germline ends. CDR1 and CDR2 from the germline V gene are KGHSH and LQKENI. The CDR3 DNA sequence: TGTGCCAGCTCGCTCCAACGGGACTCTCCCTCCTACGAGCAGTACTTC. It translates to CASSLQRDSPSYEQYF.

The rearrangement joins TRBV6-1 to TRBJ2-7; 7 bases agree with TRBD2. Unmatched junction bases numbered 7, after V lost 5 bases and J lost 0 bases. The CDR3 is 15 amino acids. In germline, CDR1 is MNHNS, CDR2 SASEGT. The CDR3 nucleotides are TGTGCCAGCAGTCGAAGCGGGACTCACTCCTACGAGCAGTACTTC. Protein product: CASSRSGTHSYEQYF.

This clonotype was counted many times. The chain uses TRBV27 and TRBJ2-5, with a possible D match to TRBD1 (5 bases). Trimming pared 1 base from V and 2 bases from J, leaving 8 bases between. This CDR3 comprises 14 residues. CDR1 and CDR2 (germline): MNHEY, SMNVEV (reference sequence). The CDR3 region is CASSLYGQQETQYF. CDR3 coding DNA: TGTGCCAGCAGTTTATACGGACAACAAGAGACCCAGTACTTC.

This clonotype occurred many times. The chain uses TRBV12-3 or TRBV12-4 and TRBJ1-1; TRBD1 is a possible D gene (5 bases). This CDR3 region has 14 residues. Trimming left V 6 bases short and J 1 base short, with 12 bases between. CDR3 nucleotides: TGTGCCAGCAGCCGCCCGGACAAGAACACTGAAGCTTTCTTT. As protein: CASSRPDKNTEAFF.

This clonotype was detected many times. This chain uses TRBV19 with TRBJ2-7; D perhaps matches TRBD2 (5 bases). V was shortened by 3 bases and J by 6 bases, with 12 bases between the two germline ends. This CDR3 has 13 residues. Germline lookup yields CDR1 LNHDA and CDR2 SQIVND (reference sequence). CDR3 DNA sequence: TGTGCCAGTAGTATTCTGAGAGGGTCCGAGCAGTACTTC. It is translated as CASSILRGSEQYF.

This clonotype was recorded at least ten times. J is TRBJ1-5 and V is TRBV5-1; tentatively, D is TRBD1 (6 bases). The V gene lost 0 bases and the J gene lost 4 bases, with 11 bases spanning the gap. The CDR3 extends over 15 amino acids. From germline, CDR1 is SGHRS and CDR2 YFSETQ. The CDR3 DNA reads TGCGCCAGCAGCTTGGAGGGGGGTCGGAATCAGCCCCAGCATTTT. The encoded protein is CASSLEGGRNQPQHF.

This clonotype has only a few counts. The chain combines TRBV12-5 with TRBJ2-5; D tentatively fits TRBD1 or TRBD2 (5 bases each). Per germline, CDR1 LGHNT and CDR2 FRNRAP. Trimming pared 1 base from V and 4 bases from J, leaving 10 bases between. The length of the CDR3 is 14 residues. CDR3 loop: CASGLGPRGETQYF. The CDR3, as DNA: TGTGCTAGTGGTTTGGGCCCGAGGGGAGAGACCCAGTACTTC.

This clonotype occurred many times. The chain links TRBV2 to TRBJ2-2, with a weak D call TRBD2 (6 bases). The CDR3 covers 19 residues. Germline loops: CDR1 SNHLY, CDR2 FYNNEI. V gave up 3 bases and J gave up 0 bases, with 20 bases separating them. CDR3 nucleotides: TGTGCCAGCAGTGATAGGCGTCCTAGCGAACACGCGAACACCGGGGAGCTGTTTTTT. As protein: CASSDRRPSEHANTGELFF.

This clonotype came up many times. The chain uses TRBV2 and TRBJ1-2, with 9 bases matching TRBD1. CDR3 size: 13 residues. Germline V gene data show CDR1 as SNHLY and CDR2 as FYNNEI. V was clipped by 7 bases and J by 3 bases; unmatched bases: 3. Here the CDR3 DNA reads TGTGCCAGCAACAGGGGGCGCGACTATGGCTACACCTTC. Translated, it gives CASNRGRDYGYTF.

This clonotype was seen many times. The V and J genes are TRBV13 and TRBJ2-7; possibly TRBD2 for D (6 bases). The CDR3 consists of 15 residues. Trimming pared 5 bases from V and 1 base from J, leaving 15 bases between. Germline V gives CDR1 PRHDT, CDR2 FYEKMQ (reference sequence). The CDR3 coding sequence is TGTGCCAGCAGCCGTATTAGCGGATTGTCCTACGAGCAGTACTTC. Translating gives CASSRISGLSYEQYF.

In this sample, this clonotype turned up many times. The chain links TRBV28 to TRBJ1-1; D possibly corresponds to TRBD1 (6 bases). CDR1 is MDHEN, CDR2 SYDVKM, per germline. The CDR3 sequence is 12 residues long. V was clipped by 10 bases and J by 11 bases, with 20 bases between them. The CDR3 reads CAIATGSVYAFF. The CDR3 DNA sequence: TGTGCCATAGCGACAGGTAGTGTTTATGCTTTCTTT.

There are many counts of this clonotype. The DNA of the CDR3 is TGCGCCAGCACCTTCAGGACAGGGGGCGAGCAGTACTTC. As protein: CASTFRTGGEQYF. The chain is built from TRBV5-1 and TRBJ2-5, with 10 bases aligning to TRBD1. The DNA matches TRBJ2-7 better at its end, which makes the J call doubtful. Germline lookup yields CDR1 SGHRS and CDR2 YFSETQ. This CDR3 has 13 amino acids.

The rearrangement joins TRBV6-1 to TRBJ1-5; the match to TRBD1 covers 7 bases. Trimming took 3 bases from V and 1 from J; bases not matched to a gene: 3. The CDR3 is made up of 15 amino acids. Germline loops: CDR1 MNHNS, CDR2 SASEGT. DNA of the CDR3: TGTGCCAGCAGTGAGGGACAGTTGAGCAATCAGCCCCAGCATTTT. Amino acids: CASSEGQLSNQPQHF.

This clonotype was observed at least ten times. Germline is not matched at one junction end, which may reflect a read error. This chain connects TRBV5-1 to TRBJ1-5, with a possible D match to TRBD1 (5 bases). The CDR3 sequence is 14 residues long. Germline CDR1 SGHRS, CDR2 YFSETQ. The CDR3 DNA sequence: TGCGCCGGCAGCTTGGGACCGAGCAATCAGCCCCAGCATTTT. Translating gives CAGSLGPSNQPQHF.

This clonotype was observed at least ten times. The rearrangement uses TRBV12-3 or TRBV12-4 and TRBJ1-5; D is undetermined. V gave up 1 base and J gave up 6 bases, with 4 bases separating them. This CDR3 is 12 amino acids long. For the CDR3, the DNA is TGTGCCAGCAGTTTAGATGGTCAGCCCCAGCATTTT. As protein: CASSLDGQPQHF.

This clonotype was seen more than once but under ten times. This chain joins TRBV3-1 and TRBJ2-7, with D possibly matching TRBD2 (6 bases). The CDR3 sequence is 15 residues long. V gave up 1 base and J gave up 1 base, with 11 bases separating them. Germline CDR1 reads LGHDT; CDR2 reads YNNKEL (reference sequence). CDR3 coding DNA: TGTGCCAGCAGCCAAGGGGCTAGCGCATCCTACGAGCAGTACTTC. As protein: CASSQGASASYEQYF.

V gene TRBV4-2 combines with J gene TRBJ2-7, with 7 bases that match TRBD2. The V segment lost 0 bases and the J segment 1 base; nucleotides outside the gene matches: 6. The V gene's germline CDR1 is LGHNA and CDR2 YNFKEQ. The CDR3 extends over 16 amino acids. The CDR3 DNA sequence: TGTGCCAGCAGCCAAGAAGCAACTAGCGATTCCTACGAGCAGTACTTC. This translates into CASSQEATSDSYEQYF.